This T cell receptor (beta chain) originates from a study of cytomegalovirus exposure and HLA in healthy donors. In nominal health when sampled, donors likely had unrecorded immune exposures nonetheless. This clone was observed a handful of times. Its antigen is not identified. Germline CDR1 reads MNHNS; CDR2 reads SASEGT. The CDR3 contains 15 residues. The V and J ends lost 6 bases and 5 bases respectively, with 19 bases between them. Study results and caveats: In an earlier analysis, about 87% or about 30%: the productive usage of most TCR beta V segments. High specificity and sensitivity for cytomegalovirus status were reported for the classifier. When a later analysis was performed, an Asian-associated ancestry cluster reportedly had fewer N-insertions than the approximately 690-donor mean.

Use of 60 Vbeta and 13 Jbeta primers characterized the PCR. Clones were read by immunoSEQ multiplex PCR, and TCRdb kept only the in-frame ones, dropping some. The sample has around 210,000 clones, over 75% seen once; the top ten hold 2.5% to 3.5%. The clonotype was recovered from a woman aged 25 to 39 in good health and CMV-seronegative. The chain is built from TRBV6-1 and TRBJ1-1; D is possibly TRBD1 (6 bases). The sample was PBMCs. In nucleotides, the CDR3 is TGTGCCAGCAGCGGAAGACAGGCAGGATGGACTGAAGCTTTCTTT. Amino acids: CASSGRQAGWTEAFF.